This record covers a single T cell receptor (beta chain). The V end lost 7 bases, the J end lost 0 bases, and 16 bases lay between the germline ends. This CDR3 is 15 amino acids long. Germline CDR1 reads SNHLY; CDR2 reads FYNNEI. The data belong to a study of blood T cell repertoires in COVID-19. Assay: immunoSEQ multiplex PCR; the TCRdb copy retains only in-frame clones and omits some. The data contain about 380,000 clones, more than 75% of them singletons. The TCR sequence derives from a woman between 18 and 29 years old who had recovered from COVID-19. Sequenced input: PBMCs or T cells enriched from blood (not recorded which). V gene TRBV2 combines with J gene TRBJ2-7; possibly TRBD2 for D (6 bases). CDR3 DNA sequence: TGTGCCAGCACCCTAAAGGAGGGAGGCTCCTACGAGCAGTACTTC. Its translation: CASTLKEGGSYEQYF.